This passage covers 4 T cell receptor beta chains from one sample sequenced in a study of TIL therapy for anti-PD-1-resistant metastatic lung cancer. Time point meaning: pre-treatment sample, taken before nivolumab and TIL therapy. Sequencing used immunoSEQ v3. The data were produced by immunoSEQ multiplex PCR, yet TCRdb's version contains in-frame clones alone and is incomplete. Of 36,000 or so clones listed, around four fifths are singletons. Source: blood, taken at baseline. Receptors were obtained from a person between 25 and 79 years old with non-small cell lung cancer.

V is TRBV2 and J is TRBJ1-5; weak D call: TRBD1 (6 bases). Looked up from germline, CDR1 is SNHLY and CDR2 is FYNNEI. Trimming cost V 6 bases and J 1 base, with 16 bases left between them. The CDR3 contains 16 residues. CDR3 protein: CASSPDAGASNQPQHF. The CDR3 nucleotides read TGTGCCAGCAGCCCCGATGCGGGGGCAAGCAATCAGCCCCAGCATTTT.

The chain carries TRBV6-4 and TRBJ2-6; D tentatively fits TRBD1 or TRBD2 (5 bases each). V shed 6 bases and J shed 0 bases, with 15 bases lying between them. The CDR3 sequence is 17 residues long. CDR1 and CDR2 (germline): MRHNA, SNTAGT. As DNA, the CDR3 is TGTGCCAGCAGCCCCGGGACGGGGAGCTCTGGGGCCAACGTCCTGACTTTC. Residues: CASSPGTGSSGANVLTF.

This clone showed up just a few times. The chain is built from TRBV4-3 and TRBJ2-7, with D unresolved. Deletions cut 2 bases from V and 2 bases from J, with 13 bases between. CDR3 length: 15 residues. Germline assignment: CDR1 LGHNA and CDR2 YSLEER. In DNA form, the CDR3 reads TGCGCCAGCAGCCAAATGGCGGCTGGTCCCTACGAGCAGTACTTC. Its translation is CASSQMAAGPYEQYF.

The CDR3 nucleotides are TGCAGCGTCCTTACTAGCGGGAGTCGGTACGAGCAGTACTTC. It is translated as CSVLTSGSRYEQYF. The chain couples TRBV29-1 to TRBJ2-7; 11 nucleotides align to TRBD2. V lost 6 bases, J lost 4 bases, and 8 bases stayed unmatched. The V gene's germline CDR1 is SQVTM and CDR2 ANQGSEA. This CDR3 region has 14 residues.